These T cell receptor beta chains were read from a single sample in a study of blood T cell repertoires in COVID-19. Produced via immunoSEQ multiplex PCR; TCRdb's table is partial and in-frame only. The profile shows 150,000 to 200,000 clones, around nine tenths of them singletons. Source material: peripheral blood. The origin of the receptors is a human donor in a cohort sampled during active COVID-19. The CDR3 runs from the conserved cysteine through the conserved F or W. The D gene is left open where the match is weak. The size field is filled for only some rows; it gives once, few, many or a size class.

v_call	clone_size	d_call	j_call	cdr3_aa	cdr3_nt
TRBV10-3	-	TRBD2	TRBJ2-7	CAISEYPSGSGYEQYF	TGTGCCATCAGTGAGTACCCTAGCGGGAGTGGCTACGAGCAGTACTTC
TRBV25-1	-	-	TRBJ1-2	CASSFYGGAGYTF	TGTGCCAGCAGTTTCTATGGGGGGGCTGGCTACACCTTC
TRBV6-5	-	-	TRBJ2-5	CASKGQLRGTQYF	TGTGCCAGCAAAGGACAGCTACGAGGGACCCAGTACTTC
TRBV19	few	TRBD2	TRBJ2-3	CASSTRTSGRYTDTQYF	TGTGCCAGTAGTACCCGGACTAGCGGGAGGTATACAGATACGCAGTATTTT
TRBV7-3	-	TRBD2	TRBJ2-1	CASSYSGTSMNEQFF	TGTGCCAGCAGCTACTCCGGGACTAGCATGAATGAGCAGTTCTTC
TRBV7-9	few	TRBD2	TRBJ2-2	CASSLRTSGLFTGELFF	TGTGCCAGCAGTCTTCGAACTAGCGGGTTATTCACCGGGGAGCTGTTTTTT
TRBV18	-	-	TRBJ1-2	CASSPISADGYTF	TGTGCCAGCTCACCAATTTCCGCGGATGGCTACACCTTC
TRBV7-9	-	TRBD1	TRBJ2-1	CASSWGQPNNEQFF	TGTGCCAGCAGCTGGGGACAGCCCAACAATGAGCAGTTCTTC
TRBV2	-	-	TRBJ1-2	CAVGTGRYGYTF	TGTGCCGTAGGAACAGGGCGATATGGCTACACCTTC
TRBV6-2/TRBV6-3	-	-	TRBJ1-4	CASSYSARQKLFF	TGTGCCAGCAGTTACTCGGCCAGGCAAAAACTGTTTTTT
TRBV5-4	few	-	TRBJ1-3	CASSHGGGQAGNTIYF	TGTGCCAGCAGCCACGGCGGGGGGCAGGCTGGAAACACCATATATTTT
TRBV4-3	-	TRBD1	TRBJ1-5	CASSQEGGQGFHSNQPQHF	TGCGCCAGCAGCCAAGAAGGCGGACAGGGGTTTCATAGCAATCAGCCCCAGCATTTT
TRBV4-3	-	-	TRBJ2-2	CASSQDWANTGELFF	TGCGCCAGCAGCCAAGATTGGGCAAACACCGGGGAGCTGTTTTTT
TRBV7-8	few	TRBD1	TRBJ1-2	CASSPRQGSLYGYTF	TGTGCCAGCAGCCCGAGACAGGGCTCCTTGTATGGCTACACCTTC
TRBV5-6	-	TRBD2	TRBJ2-7	CASSSGGSYEQYF	TGTGCCAGCAGCTCGGGGGGCTCCTACGAGCAGTACTTC
TRBV6-1	-	TRBD2	TRBJ2-7	CASSEAGGESGRAHEQYF	TGTGCCAGCAGTGAAGCAGGTGGTGAGAGCGGGAGGGCCCACGAGCAGTACTTC
TRBV7-3	-	TRBD2	TRBJ2-1	CASSQTGGSEQFF	TGTGCCAGCAGCCAGACCGGGGGGTCTGAGCAGTTCTTC
TRBV27	-	TRBD1	TRBJ1-1	CASSWDRNTEAFF	TGTGCCAGCAGTTGGGACAGGAACACTGAAGCTTTCTTT
TRBV3-1/TRBV3-2	-	-	TRBJ2-7	CASSPGSGAYEQYF	TGTGCCAGCAGCCCGGGGTCTGGCGCCTACGAGCAGTACTTC
TRBV6-2/TRBV6-3	-	TRBD1	TRBJ2-7	CASSYSIRLRDRWDEQYF	TGTGCCAGCAGTTACTCGATTCGTTTGAGGGACAGGTGGGATGAGCAGTACTTC
TRBV4-3	-	TRBD1	TRBJ1-1	CASSQGQGAVTEAFF	TGCGCCAGCAGCCAAGGACAGGGGGCCGTCACTGAAGCTTTCTTT
TRBV15	once	-	TRBJ1-1	CATSRDHKAGDLNTEAFF	TGTGCCACCAGCAGAGATCACAAGGCAGGGGATTTGAACACTGAAGCTTTCTTT
TRBV5-6	-	TRBD1	TRBJ2-5	CASSLQGAEETQYF	TGTGCCAGCAGCTTACAGGGGGCAGAGGAGACCCAGTACTTC
TRBV2	-	-	TRBJ1-5	CASSEIGQNQPQHF	TGTGCCAGCAGTGAAATCGGACAGAATCAGCCCCAGCATTTT
TRBV2	-	TRBD2	TRBJ2-5	CASSVVREGFGTQYF	TGTGCCAGCAGTGTTGTTCGGGAGGGCTTCGGGACCCAGTACTTC
TRBV6-2/TRBV6-3	-	-	TRBJ2-7	CASSYFQFSYEQYF	TGTGCCAGCAGTTACTTCCAGTTCTCCTACGAGCAGTACTTC
TRBV19	-	-	TRBJ2-7	CASSRGFPYEQYF	TGTGCCAGTAGTCGAGGTTTCCCCTACGAGCAGTACTTC
TRBV30	-	TRBD1	TRBJ1-2	CAWSVGQVFYGYTF	TGTGCCTGGAGTGTAGGACAGGTCTTCTATGGCTACACCTTC
TRBV2	-	TRBD1	TRBJ2-7	CASSEAVGQVDEQYF	TGTGCCAGCAGTGAAGCGGTTGGACAGGTGGACGAGCAGTACTTC
TRBV11-1	-	TRBD2	TRBJ2-7	CASSPGTSGSHEQYF	TGTGCCAGCAGCCCCGGGACTAGCGGGAGCCACGAGCAGTACTTC
TRBV2	-	TRBD1	TRBJ1-5	CASSPHTTGTGASSNQPQHF	TGTGCCAGCAGTCCCCATACCACCGGGACAGGGGCTTCAAGCAATCAGCCCCAGCATTTT
TRBV5-1	-	TRBD2	TRBJ2-5	CASSLGLAGQETQYF	TGCGCCAGCAGCTTGGGACTAGCAGGACAAGAGACCCAGTACTTC
TRBV2	-	TRBD2	TRBJ2-1	CATSGLGDEQFF	TGTGCCACCTCCGGACTAGGCGATGAGCAGTTCTTC
TRBV7-9	-	TRBD2	TRBJ2-7	CASSPSGAYEQYF	TGTGCCAGCAGCCCTAGCGGGGCTTACGAGCAGTACTTC
TRBV11-3	-	-	TRBJ1-1	CASSPLDGGGTEAFF	TGTGCCAGCAGCCCCCTTGATGGGGGGGGGACTGAAGCTTTCTTT
TRBV19	-	-	TRBJ2-7	CASSSIEGYTYEQYF	TGTGCCAGTAGTTCGATAGAGGGCTACACCTACGAGCAGTACTTC
TRBV11-2	-	TRBD2	TRBJ2-5	CASSIQLAGRGETQYF	TGTGCCAGCAGCATACAACTAGCGGGGCGGGGGGAGACCCAGTACTTC
TRBV6-2/TRBV6-3	-	TRBD2	TRBJ2-5	CASSERGGRETQYF	TGTGCCAGCAGCGAGCGGGGGGGCCGGGAGACCCAGTACTTC
TRBV21-1	once	-	TRBJ1-2	CASSKGRTGNGYTF	TGTGCCAGCAGCAAAGGCCGGACAGGGAACGGCTACACCTTC
TRBV16	-	TRBD1	TRBJ1-5	CASQNRGESNQPQHF	TGTGCCAGCCAGAACAGGGGGGAAAGCAATCAGCCCCAGCATTTT
TRBV3-1/TRBV3-2	-	TRBD2	TRBJ2-3	CASSPTTSGRAPDTQYF	TGTGCCAGCAGCCCAACCACTAGCGGGAGGGCCCCGGATACGCAGTATTTT
TRBV29-1	-	TRBD1	TRBJ1-1	CSVDTGGTEAFF	TGCAGCGTTGATACAGGGGGCACTGAAGCTTTCTTT
TRBV7-6	-	TRBD2	TRBJ2-2	CASSLRGLAGADTGELFF	TGTGCCAGCAGCCTTAGGGGACTAGCGGGAGCTGACACCGGGGAGCTGTTTTTT